These 9 T cell receptor beta chains came from one sample sequenced in a study of OX40 agonist ivuxolimab in advanced cancers. The method was immunoSEQ multiplex PCR; TCRdb's version includes in-frame clones alone and lacks a portion of them. The data contain approximately 60,000 clones, roughly four fifths of them singletons. The material sequenced was CD4+ or CD8+ T cells sorted from blood, taken in a trial of the OX40 agonist ivuxolimab. The source is an adult with an advanced solid tumor such as melanoma, head and neck, liver or kidney cancer.

The chain uses TRBV6-6 and TRBJ1-3; D possibly corresponds to TRBD1 (5 bases). Germline V gene lookup returns CDR1 MNHNY and CDR2 SVGAGI (reference sequence). CDR3 length: 15 residues. V was shortened by 5 bases and J by 1 base, with 12 bases between the two germline ends. The CDR3 reads CASSMGRGSGNTIYF. Written as DNA, the CDR3 is TGTGCCAGCAGTATGGGAAGGGGATCTGGAAACACCATATATTTT.

The chain uses TRBV9 and TRBJ1-3; D is uncertain. Germline lookup yields CDR1 SGDLS and CDR2 YYNGEE. Trimming pared 4 bases from V and 0 bases from J, leaving 11 bases between. CDR3 length: 15 residues. The CDR3: CASSPVKSSGNTIYF. The DNA of the CDR3 is TGTGCCAGCAGCCCGGTTAAGAGCTCTGGAAACACCATATATTTT.

The J gene is TRBJ2-7, the V gene TRBV6-6; 8 bases match TRBD1. This CDR3 spans 16 amino acids. CDR1 is MNHNY and CDR2 is SVGAGI in the germline V gene (reference sequence). J lost 6 bases, V lost 3 bases, and 13 bases had no gene match. CDR3 bases: TGTGCCAGCAGTTATGGCAGGGGGCCTACTACAGGCGAGCAGTACTTC. Translating it yields CASSYGRGPTTGEQYF.

J is TRBJ1-1 and V is TRBV21-1. TRBV21-1 is designated a pseudogene. The CDR3 runs to 14 residues. The CDR3 sequence is CASSTTLLDTEAFF. CDR3 bases: TGTGCCAGCAGCACTACATTATTGGACACTGAAGCTTTCTTT.

This rearrangement joins TRBV5-1 to TRBJ1-4; D call uncertain. Trimming pared 4 bases from V and 0 bases from J, leaving 7 bases between. The CDR3 is made up of 14 amino acids. Germline-derived CDR1 and CDR2 are SGHRS and YFSETQ. This chain's CDR3 is CASSGGATNEKLFF. DNA of the CDR3: TGCGCCAGCAGCGGCGGTGCAACTAATGAAAAACTGTTTTTT.

V and J are TRBV7-9 and TRBJ1-4; no definite D call. V lost 3 bases and J lost 8, with 4 bases in between. Germline V CDR1 and CDR2: SEHNR, FQNEAQ (reference sequence). The CDR3 length is 11 residues. CDR3 residues: CASSLTEKLFF. The CDR3 nucleotides are TGTGCCAGCAGCTTGACCGAAAAACTGTTTTTT.

The V gene is TRBV30, the J gene TRBJ1-2, with D possibly TRBD1 on 5 matching bases. There are 11 residues in the CDR3. Germline-derived CDR1 and CDR2 are GTSNPN and SVGIG (reference sequence). V lost 1 base, J lost 8 bases, and 8 bases lay in between. In DNA, the CDR3 is TGTGCCTGGAGTGAAGGGGAAGGCTACACCTTC. It encodes CAWSEGEGYTF.

This sequence joins TRBV7-9 and TRBJ1-2; TRBD1 aligns across 7 bases. Germline values: CDR1 SEHNR, CDR2 FQNEAQ (reference sequence). There are 14 residues in the CDR3. The trim removed 5 bases at V and 4 bases at J, leaving 7 bases unmatched. CDR3 in amino acids: CASSGADRVYGYTF. CDR3 bases: TGTGCCAGCAGCGGGGCCGACAGGGTCTATGGCTACACCTTC.

This clone was counted between two and nine times. The chain couples TRBV6-6 to TRBJ2-2; possible D gene TRBD2, 6 bases. CDR3 length equals 14 residues. V lost 6 bases and J 5 bases, leaving 13 bases between the germline ends. The germline gives CDR1 MNHNY, CDR2 SVGAGI (reference sequence). The CDR3 nucleotides are TGTGCCAGCAGCACGGGAGACAGTACCGGGGAGCTGTTTTTT. Translation: CASSTGDSTGELFF.